These T cell receptor beta chains were read from a single sample in a study of T-cell reconstitution after alpha-beta-depleted transplantation in children. TCRdb used MiXCR to reprocess the PCR reads, holding one entry per CDR3 protein. The sample consists of roughly 400,000 distinct CDR3 sequences, roughly 43% of them appearing once. Sequenced material: PBMCs, taken before TCRalphabeta/CD19-depleted stem cell transplant. The receptors were sampled from a girl aged 2 to 9 with aplastic anemia, due to receive a stem cell transplant. Both conserved end residues are part of each CDR3. A D gene is named only where the DNA matches it firmly. Size tells how often a clone was seen (once, few, many) or the class of an expanded clone, and some rows leave it out.

J: TRBJ1-2
V: TRBV7-9
size: .
D: .
DNA: TGTGCCAGCGGAACGGCGAACTATGGCTACACCTTC
CDR3: CASGTANYGYTF

J: TRBJ2-1
V: TRBV25-1
size: .
D: TRBD2
DNA: TGTGCCAGCAGTGAAGCCGTCGGGACTAGCGGCTACAATGAGCAGTTCTTC
CDR3: CASSEAVGTSGYNEQFF

J: TRBJ2-2
V: TRBV28
size: many
D: .
DNA: TGTGCCAGCAGTTTGCAGAGAGTCGCCACCGGGGAGCTGTTTTTT
CDR3: CASSLQRVATGELFF

J: TRBJ1-1
V: TRBV19
size: few
D: .
DNA: TGTGCCAGTAGGGACCTAACGGGCCGGTTGGCGTCGGCTTTCTTT
CDR3: CASRDLTGRLASAFF

J: TRBJ2-5
V: TRBV7-2
size: many
D: .
DNA: TGTGCCAGCAGCTCCTCACGTGCAGGGGAGGTCCAGTACTTC
CDR3: CASSSSRAGEVQYF

J: TRBJ2-7
V: TRBV6-1
size: few
D: .
DNA: TGTGCCAGCAGTGCCCATGGATCGGGGGAGCAGTACTTC
CDR3: CASSAHGSGEQYF

J: TRBJ2-7
V: TRBV20-1
size: .
D: .
DNA: TGCAGTGCTAGGGCATCCTACGAGCAGTACTTC
CDR3: CSARASYEQYF

J: TRBJ1-5
V: TRBV6-1
size: .
D: TRBD1
DNA: TGTGCCAGCAGTATGGGACAGGGGGCCAATCAGCCCCAGCATTTT
CDR3: CASSMGQGANQPQHF

J: TRBJ2-7
V: TRBV20-1
size: once
D: TRBD2
DNA: TGCAGTGCCCCCCGGCGTAGCGGGGCCTACGAGCAGTACTTC
CDR3: CSAPRRSGAYEQYF

J: TRBJ2-7
V: TRBV5-1
size: .
D: TRBD2
DNA: TGCGCCAGCAGCTTGGTAGCGGGAGCCCTCGAGCAGTACTTC
CDR3: CASSLVAGALEQYF

J: TRBJ2-1
V: TRBV20-1
size: .
D: TRBD1
DNA: TGCAGTGCCCCTCCCGGACAGGGGAACAATGAGCAGTTCTTC
CDR3: CSAPPGQGNNEQFF

J: TRBJ2-5
V: TRBV5-1
size: .
D: TRBD2
DNA: TGCGCCAGCAGCTTGGAGGTCGGGGGAGGGGTCCAAGAGACCCAGTACTTC
CDR3: CASSLEVGGGVQETQYF